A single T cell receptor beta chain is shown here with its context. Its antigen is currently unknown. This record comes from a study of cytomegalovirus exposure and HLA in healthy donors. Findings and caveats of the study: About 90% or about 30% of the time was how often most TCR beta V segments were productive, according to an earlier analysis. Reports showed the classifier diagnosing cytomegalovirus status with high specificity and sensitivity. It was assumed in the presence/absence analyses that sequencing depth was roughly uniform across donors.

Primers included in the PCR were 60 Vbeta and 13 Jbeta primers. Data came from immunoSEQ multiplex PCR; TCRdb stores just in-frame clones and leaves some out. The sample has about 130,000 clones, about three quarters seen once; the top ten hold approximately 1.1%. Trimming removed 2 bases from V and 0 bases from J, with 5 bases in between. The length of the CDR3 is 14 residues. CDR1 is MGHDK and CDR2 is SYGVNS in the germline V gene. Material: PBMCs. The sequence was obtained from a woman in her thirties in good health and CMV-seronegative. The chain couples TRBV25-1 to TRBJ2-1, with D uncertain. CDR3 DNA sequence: TGTGCCAGCAGTGAAGGCGGCTCCTACAATGAGCAGTTCTTC. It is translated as CASSEGGSYNEQFF.